The 26 T cell receptor beta chains presented below share a single source sample, sequenced in a study of Graves' ophthalmopathy and Graves' hyperthyroidism. RNA transcripts yielded amplified TCR beta CDR3 regions. First-round RT-PCR used HTBI primers; second-round multiplex PCR followed. From the multiplex PCR reads, TCRdb called clonotypes with MiXCR, one entry per CDR3 protein. The sample holds about 400,000 distinct CDR3 sequences, about 21% seen once. The sequenced material came from peripheral blood. These receptor sequences come from a woman between 18 and 29 years old with stable Graves' hyperthyroidism.

The chain is built from TRBV6-1 and TRBJ1-5, with unresolved D. This CDR3 has 15 amino acids. Trimming pared 4 bases from V and 6 bases from J, leaving 16 bases between. The germline gives CDR1 MNHNS, CDR2 SASEGT. This CDR3 is CASSVGEDHIQPQHF. CDR3 nucleotides: TGTGCCAGCAGTGTCGGAGAGGACCATATTCAGCCCCAGCATTTT.

In the case of this clonotype: A read error may be the cause here, since a much bigger clone is one base away. The chain is built from TRBV12-3 or TRBV12-4 and TRBJ2-5; D call uncertain. CDR3 length: 13 amino acids. Written as DNA, the CDR3 is TGTGTCAGCAGTCCCATCCACGGGGAGACCCAGTACTTC. It is translated as CVSSPIHGETQYF.

This clonotype has a count of ten or more. The gene calls are TRBV11-2 and TRBJ2-7; TRBD2 matches at 8 bases. V lost 4 bases, J lost 1 base, and 3 bases stayed unmatched. The CDR3 consists of 14 residues. Per germline, CDR1 SGHAT and CDR2 FQNNGV. CDR3 in DNA: TGTGCCAGCAGCTCAATAGCGGGGTCCTACGAGCAGTACTTC. Amino acid sequence: CASSSIAGSYEQYF.

This clonotype came up many times. The V gene is TRBV24-1, the J gene TRBJ1-2; weak D call: TRBD1 (5 bases). The CDR3 covers 11 residues. Trimming cost V 7 bases and J 8 bases, with 10 bases left between them. Germline-derived CDR1 and CDR2 are KGHDR and SFDVKD. The CDR3: CATRTEGGYTF. In nucleotides, the CDR3 is TGTGCCACCAGGACGGAGGGGGGCTACACCTTC.

In this sample, this clonotype turned up many times. V gene TRBV27 combines with J gene TRBJ1-2; maybe TRBD1 (5 bases). There are 17 residues in the CDR3. Germline values: CDR1 MNHEY, CDR2 SMNVEV (reference sequence). V dropped 5 bases and J dropped 6 bases, with 25 bases sitting between them. In DNA, the CDR3 is TGTGCCAGCAGTCCGTATTCGACAGTGGATTCGCTCGATGGCTACACCTTC. Amino acids: CASSPYSTVDSLDGYTF.

In its sample, this clonotype was seen many times. The gene calls are TRBV12-3 or TRBV12-4 and TRBJ1-5, with TRBD1 matching 7 bases. After removal of 7 bases from V and 3 bases from J, the junction contained 3 bases not matched to a gene. The CDR3 is 13 amino acids. The CDR3 protein is CASKRGHNQPQHF. In nucleotides, the CDR3 is TGTGCCAGCAAAAGGGGGCACAATCAGCCCCAGCATTTT.

The table lists this clonotype with many counts. The chain employs TRBV27 and TRBJ2-7; D unclear. V shed 7 bases and J shed 0 bases, with 1 base lying between them. From germline, CDR1 is MNHEY and CDR2 SMNVEV (reference sequence). CDR3 length: 10 amino acids. The DNA for the CDR3 is TGTGCCAGCACCTCCTACGAGCAGTACTTC. The encoded protein is CASTSYEQYF.

In this sample, this clonotype turned up many times. This chain joins TRBV24-1 and TRBJ1-1; tentative D call: TRBD1 (6 bases). Germline lookup yields CDR1 KGHDR and CDR2 SFDVKD. The length of the CDR3 is 13 residues. V lost 9 bases and J 2 bases, leaving 12 bases between the germline ends. CDR3 coding DNA: TGTGCCACCGGGCGGGGGCTTAACACTGAAGCTTTCTTT. Amino acid sequence: CATGRGLNTEAFF.

The chain carries TRBV7-9 and TRBJ1-1; no definite D call. CDR3 length: 14 amino acids. V lost 5 bases and J lost 11, with 21 bases in between. CDR1 SEHNR and CDR2 FQNEAQ come from the germline V gene (reference sequence). Here the CDR3 reads CASSGREGGVEAFF. The CDR3 region has the DNA TGTGCCAGCAGCGGGAGGGAGGGCGGCGTTGAGGCTTTCTTT.

Many counts were recorded for this clonotype. V usage is TRBV28 and J usage is TRBJ1-5; the D is unclear. V gave up 5 bases and J gave up 0 bases, with 8 bases separating them. Looked up from germline, CDR1 is MDHEN and CDR2 is SYDVKM. The CDR3 contains 14 residues. CDR3 in amino acids: CASSRYGSNQPQHF. CDR3 DNA sequence: TGTGCCAGCAGTAGGTACGGTAGCAATCAGCCCCAGCATTTT.

Many counts were recorded for this clonotype. The chain is built from TRBV15 and TRBJ2-3; the match to TRBD2 covers 13 bases. The CDR3 is 17 residues long. CDR1 LNHNV and CDR2 YYDKDF come from the germline V gene (reference sequence). V was pared by 1 base and J by 3 bases, with 4 bases of the junction left unmatched. The CDR3 sequence: CATSRGQTSGGTDTQYF. The CDR3, as DNA: TGTGCCACCAGCAGAGGCCAGACTAGCGGGGGGACAGATACGCAGTATTTT.

The V call is TRBV6-5, the J call TRBJ2-7; D perhaps matches TRBD1 (5 bases). This CDR3 has 13 residues. Trimming left V 2 bases short and J 3 bases short, with 8 bases between. CDR1 is MNHEY and CDR2 is SVGAGI in the germline V gene. The CDR3 spells CASSYGHHYEQYF. CDR3 DNA: TGTGCCAGCAGTTACGGACACCACTACGAGCAGTACTTC.

This clonotype was observed at least ten times. This rearrangement joins TRBV20-1 to TRBJ2-5; 11 nucleotides agree with TRBD1. This CDR3 comprises 13 residues. V lost 2 bases, J lost 6 bases, and 2 bases stayed unmatched. Germline CDR1 is DFQATT and CDR2 is SNEGSKA (reference sequence). The CDR3 here is CSARSDRGQTQYF. For the CDR3, the DNA is TGCAGTGCTAGATCGGACAGGGGGCAGACCCAGTACTTC.

The V gene is TRBV12-5, the J gene TRBJ2-5; D remains ambiguous. Germline V gene sequence: CDR1 LGHNT, CDR2 FRNRAP. The CDR3 has 15 amino acids. The V end was cut by 1 base, the J end by 2 bases, with 11 bases between. The CDR3 loop is CASGLGRTEQETQYF. DNA for the CDR3: TGTGCTAGTGGTTTGGGAAGGACGGAACAAGAGACCCAGTACTTC.

This clonotype was recorded a few times. The chain joins TRBV30 to TRBJ1-2; 11 positions agree with TRBD1. The V gene end was trimmed by 0 bases and the J gene end by 6 bases; junction bases not matched to a gene: 9. The germline V gene has CDR1 GTSNPN and CDR2 SVGIG (reference sequence). The CDR3 length is 16 residues. The CDR3 sequence: CAWSVKDRGLLDGYTF. CDR3 DNA sequence: TGTGCCTGGAGTGTTAAGGACAGGGGGCTTTTGGATGGCTACACCTTC.

This clonotype has a count of ten or more. The chain recombines TRBV6-5 with TRBJ1-1; tentative D call: TRBD1 (5 bases). V was pared by 7 bases and J by 1 base, with 13 bases between. This CDR3 is built from 14 residues. The germline V gene has CDR1 MNHEY and CDR2 SVGAGI. The CDR3 here is CASNSRGPNTEAFF. The CDR3 region has the DNA TGTGCCAGCAACTCAAGGGGACCGAACACTGAAGCTTTCTTT.

The chain employs TRBV5-5 and TRBJ2-3; D is possibly TRBD1 (5 bases). There are 15 residues in the CDR3. Germline assignment: CDR1 SGHKS and CDR2 YYEKEE (reference sequence). With 4 bases removed from V and 0 bases from J, the gap between germline ends came to 12 bases. This CDR3 reads CASSLGRTSTDTQYF. CDR3 in DNA: TGTGCCAGCAGCCTGGGGCGGACCAGCACAGATACGCAGTATTTT.

This clonotype was counted many times. This rearrangement joins TRBV5-1 to TRBJ2-6; 10 bases map to TRBD1. Germline loops: CDR1 SGHRS, CDR2 YFSETQ. The CDR3 has 18 residues. The ends lost 0 bases at V and 4 bases at J; junction bases unmatched: 7. CDR3 protein: CASSLARGQGNGANVLTF. In DNA, the CDR3 is TGCGCCAGCAGCTTGGCTCGGGGACAGGGGAACGGGGCCAACGTCCTGACTTTC.

This clonotype was detected many times. The rearrangement joins TRBV6-2 or TRBV6-3 to TRBJ2-2; the D is unclear. With 7 bases removed from V and 4 bases from J, the gap between germline ends came to 7 bases. This CDR3 comprises 12 residues. Germline V gene sequence: CDR1 MNHEY, CDR2 SVGEGT. For the CDR3, the DNA is TGTGCCAGCATATCCCCCACCGGGGAGCTGTTTTTT. This sequence encodes CASISPTGELFF.

This clonotype has ten or more counts. The chain employs TRBV28 and TRBJ2-7, with 10 bases aligning to TRBD1. Germline lookup yields CDR1 MDHEN and CDR2 SYDVKM. The V and J ends lost 5 bases and 6 bases, in that order; junction bases with no gene match: 7. This CDR3 region has 14 residues. In DNA form, the CDR3 reads TGTGCCAGCAGTCCGAGACAGGGGGCCAGCGAGCAGTACTTC. Translated, it gives CASSPRQGASEQYF. The full variable domain, rest sourced from reference TRBV28 and TRBJ2-7, is DVKVTQSSRYLVKRTGEKVFLECVQDMDHENMFWYRQDPGLGLRLIYFSYDVKMKEKGDIPEGYSVSREKKERFSLILESASTNQTSMYLCASSPRQGASEQYFGPGTRLTVT.

This clonotype has ten or more counts. The V gene is TRBV28, the J gene TRBJ1-2; D gene unclear. Trimming shortened V by 7 bases and J by 4 bases, and 13 bases separated the two germline ends. The V gene's germline CDR1 is MDHEN and CDR2 SYDVKM. The CDR3 runs to 13 residues. CDR3 bases: TGTGCCAGCACCAAAGGAAGGCCCTATGGCTACACCTTC. Its translation is CASTKGRPYGYTF.

This clonotype came up many times. This chain connects TRBV5-1 to TRBJ1-1; D unresolved. Between the trimmed V and J ends, which lost 4 bases and 1 base, there was a span of 11 bases. Germline values: CDR1 SGHRS, CDR2 YFSETQ. The CDR3 runs to 14 residues. In DNA, the CDR3 is TGCGCCAGCAGCGTGGACCTACAGAACACTGAAGCTTTCTTT. Translating gives CASSVDLQNTEAFF. Based on the CDR3 plus reference TRBV5-1 and TRBJ1-1, the full variable domain is KAGVTQTPRYLIKTRGQQVTLSCSPISGHRSVSWYQQTPGQGLQFLFEYFSETQRNKGNFPGRFSGRQFSNSRSEMNVSTLELGDSALYLCASSVDLQNTEAFFGQGTRLTVV.

The table lists this clonotype with many counts. This chain joins TRBV6-1 and TRBJ1-1; no reliable D call. The germline V gene encodes CDR1 MNHNS and CDR2 SASEGT. Trimming pared 8 bases from V and 0 bases from J, leaving 16 bases between. The CDR3 contains 15 residues. CDR3 loop: CASHDLGFVNTEAFF. In DNA form, the CDR3 reads TGTGCCAGCCACGACCTTGGATTTGTGAACACTGAAGCTTTCTTT.

In regard to this clonotype: A much bigger clone sits one base away, suggesting this may be a read error. The chain is built from TRBV13 and TRBJ1-3, with D maybe TRBD1 (6 bases). Germline V lookup: CDR1 PRHDT, CDR2 FYEKMQ (reference sequence). This CDR3 has 14 residues. In nucleotides, the CDR3 is TGTGCCATCAGCTTAGGGGGGGATGGAAACACCATATATTTT. As protein: CAISLGGDGNTIYF.

This clonotype was counted many times. The chain couples TRBV6-1 to TRBJ2-2; 10 nucleotides agree with TRBD1. The germline gives CDR1 MNHNS, CDR2 SASEGT. The trim removed 4 bases at V and 3 bases at J, leaving 2 bases unmatched. This CDR3 is built from 15 residues. The CDR3 nucleotides read TGTGCCAGCAGTGCGGGGACAGGGGACACCGGGGAGCTGTTTTTT. Translated, it gives CASSAGTGDTGELFF.

Ten or more counts support this clonotype. Written as DNA, the CDR3 is TGCAGCGTTGCGGAAGGACCGAACTATGGCTACACCTTC. Amino acid sequence: CSVAEGPNYGYTF. V is TRBV29-1 and J is TRBJ1-2; no definite D call. The germline CDR1 and CDR2 sequences are SQVTM and ANQGSEA. The CDR3 sequence is 13 residues long. Trimming shortened V by 4 bases and J by 2 bases, and 11 bases separated the two germline ends.